This TCR beta chain originates from a study of blood T cell repertoires in COVID-19. J gave up 2 bases and V 9 bases, and 3 bases lay outside the gene matches. Germline loops: CDR1 SNHLY, CDR2 FYNNEI. The CDR3 is made up of 12 amino acids. Some clones are missing from TCRdb's copy, which holds only in-frame ones; the method was immunoSEQ multiplex PCR. The sample records a few hundred thousand clones, 75% to 90% being singletons. The chain couples TRBV2 to TRBJ2-7, with 8 bases fitting TRBD1. Sequencing was carried out using peripheral blood. This receptor was identified in a young woman with active or convalescent COVID-19. The CDR3: CASGDRPYEQYF. The CDR3 DNA sequence: TGTGCCAGTGGGGACAGGCCCTACGAGCAGTACTTC.